This record concerns one T cell receptor beta chain sequence. This sample is drawn from a study of blood T cells in healthy people across ages. Together with a sample-barcoded 5' primer, a J-beta primer mix was included in a second PCR lasting about 7 to 12 cycles. From the 5' RACE reads, TCRdb called clonotypes with MiXCR, one entry per CDR3 protein. The table includes about 970,000 distinct CDR3 sequences, around 54% detected once. There are 14 residues in the CDR3. Germline lookup yields CDR1 SGHTA and CDR2 FQGNSA. Trimming took 5 bases from V and 0 from J, leaving 5 bases between them. This rearrangement joins TRBV7-2 to TRBJ2-6; unclear D gene. Sequenced sample: blood. The clonotype originates from an older woman in good health. The CDR3 DNA follows: TGTGCCAGCAGCCAACACTCTGGGGCCAACGTCCTGACTTTC. Amino acid sequence: CASSQHSGANVLTF.